The 3 T cell receptor beta chains reported below all come from one sample, sequenced in a study of OX40 agonist ivuxolimab in advanced cancers. Libraries were made using the immunoSEQ multiplex PCR assay. TCRdb's version of the immuneACCESS table is confined to in-frame rearrangements and falls short of the full clone set. An unresolved V gene accounts for under half of the shortfall where checked; the remainder is of unknown origin. In this sample the table shows 50,000 to 60,000 clones, just under 90% of which occur a single time. The ten largest clones capture less than 5.5% of the sample. The input for sequencing was CD4+ or CD8+ T cells sorted from blood, taken in a trial of the OX40 agonist ivuxolimab. The source is an adult with an advanced solid tumor such as melanoma, head and neck, liver or kidney cancer.

J is TRBJ1-4 and V is TRBV30, with D tentatively TRBD1 (5 bases). Germline-derived CDR1 and CDR2 are GTSNPN and SVGIG (reference sequence). The CDR3 spans 15 residues. Between the trimmed V and J ends, which lost 5 bases and 0 bases, there was a span of 13 bases. The CDR3 DNA follows: TGTGCCTGGGGCGGGGGTCGTACAACTAATGAAAAACTGTTTTTT. Amino acids: CAWGGGRTTNEKLFF. The entire variable domain, with the rest obtained from reference TRBV30 and TRBJ1-4, is as follows: SQTIHQWPATLVQPVGSPLSLECTVEGTSNPNLYWYRQAAGRGLQLLFYSVGIGQISSEVPQNLSASRPQDRQFILSSKKLLLSDSGFYLCAWGGGRTTNEKLFFGSGTQLSVL.

The chain couples TRBV4-2 to TRBJ2-3; tentatively, D is TRBD2 (5 bases). The germline V gene has CDR1 LGHNA and CDR2 YNFKEQ. This CDR3 comprises 16 residues. V lost 0 bases, J lost 2 bases, and 12 bases lay in between. The CDR3, as DNA: TGTGCCAGCAGCCAAGAGACGGGGAGTTACACAGATACGCAGTATTTT. Its protein product is CASSQETGSYTDTQYF.

The CDR3 sequence is CASSGPEGAGGQDTQYF. The CDR3 DNA follows: TGTGCCAGCAGCGGCCCCGAAGGGGCGGGAGGGCAAGATACGCAGTATTTT. The rearrangement joins TRBV9 to TRBJ2-3, with 9 bases identical to TRBD2. The CDR3 length is 17 residues. Looked up from germline, CDR1 is SGDLS and CDR2 is YYNGEE. The V segment lost 3 bases and the J segment 5 bases; nucleotides outside the gene matches: 13.